One sample yielded the 22 T cell receptor beta chains listed below, sequenced in a study of CD8+ T cells in alopecia areata. Sequencing used cDNA as its template, made by extracting RNA and reverse transcribing it. Measured with immunoSEQ multiplex PCR; TCRdb has only the in-frame clones, and not every one. The table lists 98,000 or so clones, 45% to 60% of them singletons, with over 20% in the top ten. The material sequenced was NKG2D-low CD8+ T cells sorted from blood. The receptors derive from a human donor with alopecia areata.

The rearrangement links TRBV9 to TRBJ2-2; D gene uncertain. This CDR3 comprises 12 residues. CDR1 is SGDLS and CDR2 is YYNGEE in the germline V gene. V was cut by 4 bases and J by 2 bases, with 3 bases left in between. CDR3 nucleotide sequence: TGTGCCAGCAGCTCAAACACCGGGGAGCTGTTTTTT. It encodes CASSSNTGELFF.

This clone was counted a single time. The genes are TRBV12-2 and TRBJ1-2. TRBV12-2 is annotated as a pseudogene. This CDR3 is 11 amino acids long. The CDR3 protein is CASRSRAAGTF. CDR3 DNA: TGTGCAAGTCGGTCCCGGGCGGCTGGAACCTTC.

This clone was seen only a few times. The chain recombines TRBV2 with TRBJ2-7, with D tentatively TRBD1 (5 bases). Germline V CDR1 and CDR2: SNHLY, FYNNEI. The CDR3 runs to 13 residues. V gave up 7 bases and J gave up 6 bases, with 16 bases separating them. The CDR3 is CASTPGRSIEQYF. For the CDR3, the DNA is TGTGCCAGCACTCCAGGGCGATCGATCGAGCAGTACTTC.

Written as DNA, the CDR3 is TGTGCCAGCACACCGGGAGTCCAAGAGACCCAGTACTTC. This codes for CASTPGVQETQYF. The gene calls are TRBV28 and TRBJ2-5; D perhaps matches TRBD2 (6 bases). CDR3 length: 13 amino acids. Per germline, CDR1 MDHEN and CDR2 SYDVKM. Between the trimmed V and J ends, which lost 7 bases and 1 base, there was a span of 10 bases.

This clone has more than one count but fewer than ten. This sequence joins TRBV27 and TRBJ1-5; D ambiguous. The CDR3 is 13 amino acids. The V end lost 5 bases, the J end lost 5 bases, and 10 bases lay between the germline ends. CDR1 and CDR2 (germline): MNHEY, SMNVEV (reference sequence). The CDR3 loop is CASSARLYQPQHF. The CDR3 DNA is TGTGCCAGCAGTGCCCGGTTATATCAGCCCCAGCATTTT.

The J gene is TRBJ2-7, the V gene TRBV4-2; TRBD2 matches 8 bases. Losses at the gene ends were 0 bases for V and 1 base for J; bases not matched to a gene: 8. CDR3 length: 17 amino acids. Germline CDR1 and CDR2: LGHNA and YNFKEQ. The CDR3 DNA follows: TGTGCCAGCAGCCAAGAGTGGAGCGGGAGCGCGTCCTACGAGCAGTACTTC. Translated: CASSQEWSGSASYEQYF.

The rearrangement uses TRBV5-8 and TRBJ2-7, with 11 bases lining up with TRBD1. The germline gives CDR1 SGHTS, CDR2 YDEGEE. The V segment lost 5 bases and the J segment 3 bases; nucleotides outside the gene matches: 7. This CDR3 has 15 amino acids. The CDR3 here is CASRHWGTGGYEQYF. CDR3 DNA: TGTGCCAGCAGGCATTGGGGGACAGGGGGCTACGAGCAGTACTTC.

The chain has TRBV5-4 and TRBJ1-2, with D perhaps TRBD1 (5 bases). Trimming left V 4 bases short and J 4 bases short, with 20 bases between. The CDR3 loop spans 16 amino acids. Germline CDR1 reads SGHNT; CDR2 reads YYREEE (reference sequence). The CDR3 sequence: CASSLDPGTLIYGYTF. The CDR3 DNA is TGTGCCAGCAGCCTAGATCCAGGGACTCTTATCTATGGCTACACCTTC.

A few counts support this clone. This chain joins TRBV25-1 and TRBJ2-3; D uncertain. The CDR3 length is 16 residues. V was clipped by 3 bases and J by 4 bases, with 17 bases between them. Germline assignment: CDR1 MGHDK and CDR2 SYGVNS. The CDR3 coding sequence is TGTGCCAGCAGTGACATCCTGGGGTTTTATCCAGATACGCAGTATTTT. It yields the protein CASSDILGFYPDTQYF.

This clone has just a few counts. The V gene is TRBV28, the J gene TRBJ1-2; 7 bases align to TRBD1. The V and J ends lost 7 bases and 4 bases, in that order; junction bases with no gene match: 9. The CDR3 loop spans 14 amino acids. The germline V gene has CDR1 MDHEN and CDR2 SYDVKM. CDR3 sequence (DNA): TGTGCCAGCAAGCTGACAGGGTGGGGCTATGGCTACACCTTC. It is translated as CASKLTGWGYGYTF.

V and J are TRBV14 and TRBJ2-5; tentatively, D is TRBD1 (5 bases). Germline values: CDR1 SGHDN, CDR2 FVKESK. This CDR3 has 12 residues. Trimming cost V 8 bases and J 4 bases, with 11 bases left between them. The CDR3 bases are TGTGCCAGCTCAGGGTTGCGAGAGACCCAGTACTTC. Protein: CASSGLRETQYF.

This chain uses TRBV2 with TRBJ1-2; the match to TRBD1 covers 7 bases. Germline V lookup: CDR1 SNHLY, CDR2 FYNNEI. This CDR3 has 14 amino acids. The ends lost 9 bases at V and 3 bases at J; junction bases unmatched: 10. The CDR3 DNA is TGTGCCAGAGCAAACAGGGGATCTCACTATGGCTACACCTTC. Protein product: CARANRGSHYGYTF. Based on the CDR3 plus reference TRBV2 and TRBJ1-2, the full variable domain is EPEVTQTPSHQVTQMGQEVILRCVPISNHLYFYWYRQILGQKVEFLVSFYNNEISEKSEIFDDQFSVERPDGSNFTLKIRSTKLEDSAMYFCARANRGSHYGYTFGSGTRLTVV.

The chain couples TRBV2 to TRBJ2-1; 7 nucleotides match TRBD1. CDR1 and CDR2 (germline): SNHLY, FYNNEI. V lost 4 bases to trimming and J lost 16 bases; unmatched junction nucleotides: 7. The CDR3 length is 11 residues. The CDR3 DNA is TGTGCCAGCAGTGGTGGGACAGTCGGATTCTTC. It specifies CASSGGTVGFF.

This clone was counted once. The chain's CDR3 is CASSRYEQYF. The CDR3 region has the DNA TGTGCCAGCAGCCGCTACGAGCAGTACTTC. This chain connects TRBV7-8 to TRBJ2-7; the D is unclear. V was trimmed by 5 bases and J by 3 bases, leaving 2 bases between them. The germline CDR1 and CDR2 sequences are SGHVS and FQNEAQ. This CDR3 contains 10 residues.

J is TRBJ2-7 and V is TRBV13; the D is unclear. There are 12 residues in the CDR3. The germline V gene encodes CDR1 PRHDT and CDR2 FYEKMQ (reference sequence). V lost 5 bases to trimming and J lost 5 bases, with 10 bases between them. The CDR3 spells CASSLPHDEQYF. For the CDR3, the DNA is TGTGCCAGCAGCCTCCCCCACGACGAGCAGTACTTC.

This chain links TRBV19 with TRBJ1-1; 8 bases line up with TRBD1. The germline gives CDR1 LNHDA, CDR2 SQIVND (reference sequence). The ends lost 3 bases at V and 1 base at J; junction bases unmatched: 1. The CDR3 has 14 amino acids. For the CDR3, the DNA is TGTGCCAGTAGTATGCAGGGGGCGAACACTGAAGCTTTCTTT. Amino acids: CASSMQGANTEAFF.

This clone occurred a few times. This rearrangement joins TRBV4-2 to TRBJ2-2; D tentatively reads TRBD1 or TRBD2 (6 bases each). Germline CDR1 and CDR2: LGHNA and YNFKEQ. This CDR3 comprises 16 residues. The V end was cut by 4 bases, the J end by 4 bases, with 16 bases between. CDR3 sequence (DNA): TGTGCCAGCAGCCTGGTTGGGGGGCAGGTCACCGGGGAGCTGTTTTTT. This sequence encodes CASSLVGGQVTGELFF.

V and J are TRBV28 and TRBJ2-1; D call uncertain. CDR1 and CDR2 from the germline V gene are MDHEN and SYDVKM. V was trimmed by 1 base and J by 4 bases, leaving 8 bases between them. This CDR3 has 14 amino acids. The CDR3 nucleotides are TGTGCCAGCAGTTTATTAGTAGTATACAATGAGCAGTTCTTC. This encodes CASSLLVVYNEQFF.

In its sample, this clone was seen a few times. This chain joins TRBV4-2 and TRBJ2-5, with TRBD2 matching 7 bases. The CDR3 runs to 17 residues. With V trimmed by 4 bases and J by 5 bases, 16 bases remained unmatched. Germline assignment: CDR1 LGHNA and CDR2 YNFKEQ. The CDR3, as DNA: TGTGCCAGCAGCCGGCCTACTGGGAGGGCCGACTCGGAGACCCAGTACTTC. As protein: CASSRPTGRADSETQYF.

The chain couples TRBV4-1 to TRBJ2-5; D ambiguous. The J call may be in error: the DNA end matches TRBJ2-7 better. The CDR3 totals 15 residues. Germline-derived CDR1 and CDR2 are MGHRA and YSYEKL. The CDR3 here is CASSQVDVTTYEQYF. CDR3 bases: TGCGCCAGCAGCCAAGTGGACGTAACTACCTACGAGCAGTACTTC.

The rearrangement joins TRBV28 to TRBJ1-5; D may be TRBD1 (5 bases). The CDR3 totals 15 residues. The germline V gene has CDR1 MDHEN and CDR2 SYDVKM. V shed 8 bases and J shed 0 bases, with 14 bases lying between them. This chain's CDR3 is CASHRGGHSNQPQHF. CDR3 nucleotide sequence: TGTGCCAGCCATAGAGGAGGACATAGCAATCAGCCCCAGCATTTT.

The CDR3 bases are TGTGCCAGTCAACTGGGGCAGGACGAAGCTTTCTTT. This encodes CASQLGQDEAFF. This sequence joins TRBV11-2 and TRBJ1-1, with D possibly TRBD1 on 5 matching bases. CDR3 size: 12 residues. V dropped 9 bases and J dropped 8 bases, with 16 bases sitting between them. Germline CDR1 and CDR2: SGHAT and FQNNGV.